The entry below describes one T cell receptor beta chain. Its specificity is not known. The CDR3 is made up of 12 amino acids. Germline lookup yields CDR1 MNHEY and CDR2 SMNVEV (reference sequence). Primers included in the PCR were 60 Vbeta and 13 Jbeta primers. The assay was immunoSEQ multiplex PCR, and TCRdb's table has in-frame clones only and misses some. The table shows some 130,000 clones, with approximately 80% occurring only once. The sample belongs to a study of cytomegalovirus exposure and HLA in healthy donors. Overall study: From HLA-typed donors, an early data release held roughly 89 million unique TCRs. Broader study findings: The investigators catalogued 180 or so TCR beta chains as cytomegalovirus-associated. Excluded were some V segments that proved indistinguishable, including TRBV6-2 and TRBV6-3. Clonal expansion, a later analysis showed, was greater in HLA-associated TCR beta chains than in equally common others.

Sequences were obtained from PBMCs. This clonotype was obtained from a girl aged 2 to 10 in good health and CMV-seronegative. The chain uses TRBV27 and TRBJ2-5; D is unresolved. The DNA end lines up better with TRBJ2-7; the J call may be wrong. For the CDR3, the DNA is TGTGCCAGCAGTTTTGGCGGCTACGAGCAGTACTTC. This encodes CASSFGGYEQYF.